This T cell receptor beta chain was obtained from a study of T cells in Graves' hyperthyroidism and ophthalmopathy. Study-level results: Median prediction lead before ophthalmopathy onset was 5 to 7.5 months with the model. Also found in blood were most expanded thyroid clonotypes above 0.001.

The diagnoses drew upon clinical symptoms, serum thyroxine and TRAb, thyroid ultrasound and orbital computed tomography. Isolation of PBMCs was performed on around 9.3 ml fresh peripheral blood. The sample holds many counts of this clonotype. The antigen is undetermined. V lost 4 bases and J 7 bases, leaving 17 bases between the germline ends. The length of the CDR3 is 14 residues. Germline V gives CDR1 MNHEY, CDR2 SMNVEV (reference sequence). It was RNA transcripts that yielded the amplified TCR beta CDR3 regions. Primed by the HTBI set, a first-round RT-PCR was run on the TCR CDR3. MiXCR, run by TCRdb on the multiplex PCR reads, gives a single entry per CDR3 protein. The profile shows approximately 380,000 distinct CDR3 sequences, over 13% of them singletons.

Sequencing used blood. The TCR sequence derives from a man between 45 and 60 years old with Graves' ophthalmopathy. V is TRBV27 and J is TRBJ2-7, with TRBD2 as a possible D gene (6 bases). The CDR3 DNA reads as TGTGCCAGCAGTTGGAGGGAGTCCGCTCAAGAGCAGTACTTC. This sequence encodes CASSWRESAQEQYF.